This T cell receptor beta chain was sequenced in a study of T cell responses to AZD1222 COVID-19 vaccine. The CDR3 runs 14 residues. Germline CDR1 and CDR2: SGHDT and YYEEEE. V was trimmed by 4 bases and J by 3 bases, leaving 13 bases between them. Findings and caveats of the study: Vaccine-related CD4 TCRs covered spike, predominating at 160-218 and 743-854.

With respect to this clone: Antigen specificity is unknown.

Produced via immunoSEQ multiplex PCR; TCRdb's table is partial and in-frame only. The sample lists some 150,000 clones; about 92% were seen once. The V and J genes are TRBV5-6 and TRBJ1-2, with D hard to call. This TCR derives from an adult in good health. The specimen was peripheral blood, collected on day 0 of MenACWY control vaccination. CDR3 nucleotide sequence: TGTGCCAGCAGCGGTCGGACGGTCTACTATGGCTACACCTTC. Amino acids: CASSGRTVYYGYTF. Drawing the rest from reference TRBV5-6 and TRBJ1-2, the complete variable domain is DAGVTQSPTHLIKTRGQQVTLRCSPKSGHDTVSWYQQALGQGPQFIFQYYEEEERQRGNFPDRFSGHQFPNYSSELNVNALLLGDSALYLCASSGRTVYYGYTFGSGTRLTVV.